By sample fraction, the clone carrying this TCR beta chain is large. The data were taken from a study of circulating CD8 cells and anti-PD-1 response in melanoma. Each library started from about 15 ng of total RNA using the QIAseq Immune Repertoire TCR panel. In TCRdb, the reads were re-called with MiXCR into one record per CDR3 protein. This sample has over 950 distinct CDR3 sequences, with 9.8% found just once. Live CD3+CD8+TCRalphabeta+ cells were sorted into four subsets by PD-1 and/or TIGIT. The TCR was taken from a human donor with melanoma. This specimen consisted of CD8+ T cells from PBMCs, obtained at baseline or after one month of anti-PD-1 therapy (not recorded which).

CDR3 loop: CASMEGEAGANVLTF. The CDR3 nucleotides read TGTGCCAGTATGGAGGGGGAGGCTGGGGCCAACGTCCTGACTTTC. The chain carries TRBV19 and TRBJ2-6, with D perhaps TRBD1 or TRBD2 (6 bases each). Germline V gene data show CDR1 as LNHDA and CDR2 as SQIVND (reference sequence). The CDR3 has 15 residues. Trimming cost V 7 bases and J 2 bases, with 12 bases left between them.